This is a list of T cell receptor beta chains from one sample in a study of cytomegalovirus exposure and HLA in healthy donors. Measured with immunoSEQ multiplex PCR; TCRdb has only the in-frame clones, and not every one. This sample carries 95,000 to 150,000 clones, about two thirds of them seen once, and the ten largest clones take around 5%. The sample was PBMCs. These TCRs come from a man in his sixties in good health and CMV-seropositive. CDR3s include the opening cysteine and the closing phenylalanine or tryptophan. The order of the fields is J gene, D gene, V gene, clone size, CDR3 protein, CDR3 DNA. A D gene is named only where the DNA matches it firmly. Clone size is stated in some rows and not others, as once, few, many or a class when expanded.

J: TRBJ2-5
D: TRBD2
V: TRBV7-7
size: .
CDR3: CASSPAGWQETQYF
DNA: TGTGCTAGCAGCCCAGCGGGGTGGCAAGAGACCCAGTACTTC

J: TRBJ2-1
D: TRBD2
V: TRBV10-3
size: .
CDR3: CAISEPSRGGSYANEQFF
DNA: TGTGCCATCAGTGAGCCGTCCCGGGGAGGGAGTTACGCCAATGAGCAGTTCTTC

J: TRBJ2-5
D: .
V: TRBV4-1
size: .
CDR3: CASRRSPQETQYF
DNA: TGCGCCAGCAGGCGATCCCCTCAAGAGACCCAGTACTTC

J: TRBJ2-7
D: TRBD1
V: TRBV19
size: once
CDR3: CASRTESTGVDEQYF
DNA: TGTGCCAGTAGGACCGAAAGTACAGGGGTGGACGAGCAGTACTTC

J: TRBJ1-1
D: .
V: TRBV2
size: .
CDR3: CASSAPGSGAFF
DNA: TGTGCCAGCTCCGCACCCGGGAGTGGGGCTTTCTTT

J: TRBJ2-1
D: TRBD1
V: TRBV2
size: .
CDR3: CASGGVDRVYNEQFF
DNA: TGTGCCAGCGGCGGCGTAGACAGGGTCTACAATGAGCAGTTCTTC

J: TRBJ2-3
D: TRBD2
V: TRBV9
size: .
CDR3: CASSGLMGGYGDTQYF
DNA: TGTGCCAGCAGCGGGCTTATGGGGGGGTACGGAGATACGCAGTATTTT

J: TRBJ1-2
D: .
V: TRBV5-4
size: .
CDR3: CASSPSPNSNYGYTF
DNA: TGTGCCAGCAGCCCATCCCCAAACAGTAACTATGGCTACACCTTC

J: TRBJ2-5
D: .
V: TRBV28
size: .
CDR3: CASTPEGGRTIETQYF
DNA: TGTGCCAGCACCCCTGAGGGGGGGCGGACGATTGAGACCCAGTACTTC

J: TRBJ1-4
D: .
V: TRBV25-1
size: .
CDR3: CASSEYLGLREKLFF
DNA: TGTGCCAGCAGTGAATACCTCGGACTAAGAGAAAAACTGTTTTTT

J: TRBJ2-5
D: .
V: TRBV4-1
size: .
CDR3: CASSQYQARAEQTQYF
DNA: TGCGCCAGCAGCCAATATCAAGCCAGGGCTGAACAGACCCAGTACTTC

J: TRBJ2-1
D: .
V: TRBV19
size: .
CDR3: CASSMSHEQFF
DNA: TGTGCCAGTAGTATGAGCCATGAGCAGTTCTTC

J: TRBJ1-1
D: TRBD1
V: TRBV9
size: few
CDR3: CASSERQGPNTEAFF
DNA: TGTGCCAGCAGCGAGAGACAGGGGCCGAACACTGAAGCTTTCTTT

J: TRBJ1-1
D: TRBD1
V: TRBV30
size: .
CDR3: CAWSAGQGAGTEAFF
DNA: TGTGCCTGGAGTGCGGGACAGGGGGCCGGCACTGAAGCTTTCTTT

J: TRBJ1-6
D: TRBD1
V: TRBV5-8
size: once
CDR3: CASRPGQNFPPLHF
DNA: TGTGCCAGCCGACCGGGACAGAATTTTCCACCCCTCCACTTT

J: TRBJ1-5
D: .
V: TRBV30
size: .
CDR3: CAWTEGGQPQHF
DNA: TGTGCCTGGACCGAGGGCGGGCAGCCCCAGCATTTT

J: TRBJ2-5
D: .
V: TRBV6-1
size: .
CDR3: CAGSTERRETQYF
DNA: TGTGCCGGCTCCACCGAGCGTCGAGAGACCCAGTACTTC

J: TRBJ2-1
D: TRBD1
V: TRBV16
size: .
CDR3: CASSQSGGRGHNEQFF
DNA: TGTGCCAGCAGCCAATCAGGGGGCCGGGGTCACAATGAGCAGTTCTTC

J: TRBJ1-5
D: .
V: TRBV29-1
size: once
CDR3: CSVEVGGAGNQPQHF
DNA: TGCAGCGTTGAAGTCGGGGGGGCCGGCAATCAGCCCCAGCATTTT

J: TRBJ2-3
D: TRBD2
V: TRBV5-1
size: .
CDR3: CASIRGGSTDTQYF
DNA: TGCGCCAGCATCCGCGGGGGGAGCACAGATACGCAGTATTTT

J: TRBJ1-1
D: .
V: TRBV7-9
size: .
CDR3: CASSLDGGNTEAFF
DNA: TGTGCCAGCAGCTTAGATGGAGGGAACACTGAAGCTTTCTTT

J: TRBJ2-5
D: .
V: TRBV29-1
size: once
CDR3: CSVEERTYLETQYF
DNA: TGCAGCGTTGAAGAGCGTACTTACCTCGAGACCCAGTACTTC

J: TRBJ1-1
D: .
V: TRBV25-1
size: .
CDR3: CAIDTLVGGDTEAFF
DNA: TGTGCCATCGACACCTTAGTCGGGGGGGACACTGAAGCTTTCTTT

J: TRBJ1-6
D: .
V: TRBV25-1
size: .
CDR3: CASRPSGNSPLHF
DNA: TGTGCCAGCAGGCCTTCAGGGAATTCACCCCTCCACTTT

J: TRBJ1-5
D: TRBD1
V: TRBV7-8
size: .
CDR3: CASSKDRDNQPQHF
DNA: TGTGCCAGCAGCAAGGACAGGGACAATCAGCCCCAGCATTTT

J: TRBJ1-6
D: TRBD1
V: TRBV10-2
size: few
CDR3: CASSSQGVGSPLHF
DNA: TGCGCCAGCAGTTCACAGGGGGTCGGTTCACCCCTCCACTTT

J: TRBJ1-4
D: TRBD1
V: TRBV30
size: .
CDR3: CAWTVPGQGRKEKLFF
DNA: TGTGCCTGGACCGTCCCGGGACAGGGACGGAAGGAAAAACTGTTTTTT

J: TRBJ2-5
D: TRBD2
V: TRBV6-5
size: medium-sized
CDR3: CASSYPRGGQETQYF
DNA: TGTGCCAGCAGTTACCCACGGGGGGGTCAAGAGACCCAGTACTTC

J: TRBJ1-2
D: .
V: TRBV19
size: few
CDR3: CASSIAPSGKAGYTF
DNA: TGTGCCAGTAGTATAGCGCCGTCAGGGAAGGCAGGCTACACCTTC